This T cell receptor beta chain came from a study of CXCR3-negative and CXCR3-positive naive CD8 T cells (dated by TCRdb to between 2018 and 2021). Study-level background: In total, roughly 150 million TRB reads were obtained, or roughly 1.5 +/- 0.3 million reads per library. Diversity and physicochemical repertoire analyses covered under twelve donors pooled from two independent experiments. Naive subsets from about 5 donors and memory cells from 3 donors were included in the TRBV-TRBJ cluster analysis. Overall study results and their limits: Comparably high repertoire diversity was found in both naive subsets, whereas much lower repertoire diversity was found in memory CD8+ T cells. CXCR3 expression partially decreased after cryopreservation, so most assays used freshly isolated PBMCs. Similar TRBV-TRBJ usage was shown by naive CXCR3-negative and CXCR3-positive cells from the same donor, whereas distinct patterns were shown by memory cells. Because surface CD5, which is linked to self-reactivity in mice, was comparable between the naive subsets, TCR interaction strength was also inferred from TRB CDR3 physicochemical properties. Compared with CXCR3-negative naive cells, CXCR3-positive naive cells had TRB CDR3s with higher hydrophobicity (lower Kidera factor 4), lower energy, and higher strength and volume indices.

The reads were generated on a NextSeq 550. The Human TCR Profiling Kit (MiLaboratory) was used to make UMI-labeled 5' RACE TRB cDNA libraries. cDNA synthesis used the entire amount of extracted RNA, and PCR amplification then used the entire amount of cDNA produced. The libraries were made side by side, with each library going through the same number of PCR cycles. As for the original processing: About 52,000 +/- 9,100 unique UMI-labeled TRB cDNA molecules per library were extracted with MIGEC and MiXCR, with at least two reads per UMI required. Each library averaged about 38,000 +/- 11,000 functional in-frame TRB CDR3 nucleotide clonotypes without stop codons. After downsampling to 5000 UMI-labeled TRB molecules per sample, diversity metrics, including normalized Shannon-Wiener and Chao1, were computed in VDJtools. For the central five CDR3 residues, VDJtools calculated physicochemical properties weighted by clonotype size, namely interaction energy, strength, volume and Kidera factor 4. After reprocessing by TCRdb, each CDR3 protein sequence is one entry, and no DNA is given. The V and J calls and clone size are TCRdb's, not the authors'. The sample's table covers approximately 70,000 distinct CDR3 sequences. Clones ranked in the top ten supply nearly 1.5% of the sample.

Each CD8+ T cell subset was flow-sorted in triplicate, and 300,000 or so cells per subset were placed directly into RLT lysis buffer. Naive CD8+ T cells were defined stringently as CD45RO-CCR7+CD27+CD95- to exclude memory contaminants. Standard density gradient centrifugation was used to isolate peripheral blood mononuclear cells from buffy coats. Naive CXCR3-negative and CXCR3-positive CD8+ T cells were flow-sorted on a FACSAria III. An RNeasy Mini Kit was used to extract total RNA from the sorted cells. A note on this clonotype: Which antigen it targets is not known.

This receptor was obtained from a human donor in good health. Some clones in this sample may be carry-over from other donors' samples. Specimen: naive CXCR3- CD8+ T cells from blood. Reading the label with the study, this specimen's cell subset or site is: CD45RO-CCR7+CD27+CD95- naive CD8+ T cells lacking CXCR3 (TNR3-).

The CDR3 amino acid sequence is: CASSAGQPSWVKRLANEKLFF. The chain employs TRBV21-1 and TRBJ1-4. TRBV21-1 is listed as a pseudogene. There are 21 amino acids in the CDR3, from cysteine to phenylalanine inclusive. DNA is not recorded here.